Each of the 21 T cell receptor beta chains below was sequenced from the same sample in a study of control samples from healthy donors and cancer patients. Clones were read by immunoSEQ multiplex PCR, and TCRdb kept only the in-frame ones, dropping some. This table has approximately 52,000 clones, roughly nine tenths appearing once. The sequenced sample consisted of PBMCs. These receptors were obtained from a man in his sixties with head and neck cancer.

The V call is TRBV19, the J call TRBJ1-4; a weak D match, TRBD1 (5 bases). Trimming took 3 bases from V and 7 from J, leaving 6 bases between them. Germline-derived CDR1 and CDR2 are LNHDA and SQIVND (reference sequence). The CDR3 runs to 12 residues. CDR3 in DNA: TGTGCCAGTAGTATCACAGGTGAAAAACTGTTTTTT. Translation: CASSITGEKLFF.

The V call is TRBV4-3, the J call TRBJ1-2; D uncertain. CDR3 length: 18 residues. Deletions cut 4 bases from V and 2 bases from J, with 23 bases between. The germline CDR1 and CDR2 sequences are LGHNA and YSLEER. CDR3 sequence (DNA): TGCGCCAGCAGCCCAGACTCCGACATGAGAAACAGCAACTATGGCTACACCTTC. Encoded protein: CASSPDSDMRNSNYGYTF.

The chain is built from TRBV6-2 or TRBV6-3 and TRBJ1-5; D gene unclear. The CDR3 is 14 amino acids. Germline values: CDR1 MNHEY, CDR2 SVGEGT. The V end lost 2 bases, the J end lost 7 bases, and 12 bases lay between the germline ends. Written as DNA, the CDR3 is TGTGCCAGCAGTTACGATGGTAGTGGACAGCCCCAGCATTTT. Protein: CASSYDGSGQPQHF.

The rearrangement links TRBV18 to TRBJ1-1; D uncertain. The germline V gene encodes CDR1 KGHSH and CDR2 LQKENI. This CDR3 is built from 15 residues. V lost 3 bases, J lost 4 bases, and 15 bases lay in between. CDR3: CASSPVVALGTEAFF. Written as DNA, the CDR3 is TGTGCCAGCTCACCCGTGGTTGCCCTGGGCACTGAAGCTTTCTTT.

This chain uses TRBV5-1 with TRBJ2-3, with 8 bases identical to TRBD2. Unmatched junction bases numbered 10, after V lost 3 bases and J lost 4 bases. CDR3 length: 16 residues. CDR1 SGHRS and CDR2 YFSETQ come from the germline V gene. CDR3 in DNA: TGCGCCAGCAGCTCCCATGGCGCTAGCGGGTCAGATACGCAGTATTTT. It yields the protein CASSSHGASGSDTQYF.

This chain joins TRBV21-1 and TRBJ2-7. TRBV21-1 is reported as a pseudogene. The CDR3 is made up of 14 amino acids. In nucleotides, the CDR3 is TGTGCCAGCAGCAAACTTCGGAGACAATACGAGCAGTACTTC. This codes for CASSKLRRQYEQYF.

The J gene is TRBJ2-5, the V gene TRBV7-8; 7 bases are shared with TRBD1. This CDR3 is built from 17 residues. Germline lookup yields CDR1 SGHVS and CDR2 FQNEAQ. V shed 3 bases and J 4 bases; nucleotides not matched to a gene: 14. Here the CDR3 DNA reads TGTGCCAGCAGCTTTGAGGGGGCGAGTCTCATGGCAGAGACCCAGTACTTC. Protein: CASSFEGASLMAETQYF.

The rearrangement links TRBV3-1 (or the pseudogene TRBV3-2) to TRBJ1-2; no definite D call. The V end was cut by 0 bases, the J end by 4 bases, with 6 bases between. The CDR3 is 13 residues long. In germline, CDR1 is LGHDT, CDR2 YNNKEL (reference sequence). In DNA form, the CDR3 reads TGTGCCAGCAGCCAAGAATATATCTATGGCTACACCTTC. This codes for CASSQEYIYGYTF.

This clone was observed once. J is TRBJ2-6 and V is TRBV4-2, with no clear D. Per the germline V gene, CDR1 is LGHNA and CDR2 is YNFKEQ. CDR3 length equals 16 residues. Trimming removed 0 bases at V and 2 bases at J, with 8 bases between. The CDR3 DNA sequence: TGTGCCAGCAGCCAAGACCGGCAGGCTGGGGCCAACGTCCTGACTTTC. Protein product: CASSQDRQAGANVLTF.

The genes are TRBV4-1 and TRBJ2-2; perhaps TRBD1 as D (6 bases). Trimming shortened V by 4 bases and J by 6 bases, and 15 bases separated the two germline ends. Germline lookup yields CDR1 MGHRA and CDR2 YSYEKL. The CDR3 has 15 amino acids. As DNA, the CDR3 is TGCGCCAGCAGCCCCCGACAGGTGCAGGCCGGGGAGCTGTTTTTT. This gives the protein CASSPRQVQAGELFF.

The chain links TRBV7-9 to TRBJ2-7, with 8 bases matching TRBD1. The ends lost 5 bases at V and 2 bases at J; junction bases unmatched: 8. The CDR3 length is 15 residues. Germline-derived CDR1 and CDR2 are SEHNR and FQNEAQ (reference sequence). The CDR3 region has the DNA TGTGCCAGCAGCCCCCGGGACAGGAATCCCTACGAGCAGTACTTC. Amino acid sequence: CASSPRDRNPYEQYF.

The chain combines TRBV18 with TRBJ1-1; 7 bases align to TRBD1. Germline assignment: CDR1 KGHSH and CDR2 LQKENI. This CDR3 has 15 amino acids. Trimming removed 0 bases from V and 1 base from J; junction bases left unmatched: 2. The CDR3 nucleotides are TGTGCCAGCTCACCACCGGCAGGGGGGAACACTGAAGCTTTCTTT. It codes for CASSPPAGGNTEAFF. Supplemented by reference TRBV18 and TRBJ1-1, the full variable domain reads NAGVMQNPRHLVRRRGQEARLRCSPMKGHSHVYWYRQLPEEGLKFMVYLQKENIIDESGMPKERFSAEFPKEGPSILRIQQVVRGDSAAYFCASSPPAGGNTEAFFGQGTRLTVV.

The chain combines TRBV7-2 with TRBJ2-3, with 13 positions matching TRBD2. Germline loops: CDR1 SGHTA, CDR2 FQGNSA. Trimming cost V 2 bases and J 4 bases; bases outside gene matches: 3. The CDR3 has 16 residues. The CDR3 protein is CASSLSGTSGADTQYF. In nucleotides, the CDR3 is TGTGCCAGCAGCTTATCGGGGACTAGCGGGGCAGATACGCAGTATTTT.

For this clone: At one of its ends the junction is not consistent with the germline gene, which may arise from a read error. The CDR3 coding sequence is TGCCCCAGCAGCCCACAGGTCTACCTCGCGGGAGGGGACTACGAGCAGTACTTC. Protein sequence: CPSSPQVYLAGGDYEQYF. This chain joins TRBV4-1 and TRBJ2-7, with 9 bases fitting TRBD2. The CDR3 is 18 residues long. CDR1 MGHRA and CDR2 YSYEKL come from the germline V gene.

The chain is built from TRBV10-3 and TRBJ1-6; D is uncertain. V was clipped by 2 bases and J by 9 bases, with 8 bases between them. The length of the CDR3 is 13 residues. Germline V CDR1 and CDR2: ENHRY, SYGVKD. CDR3 amino acids: CAISEDRGSPLHF. The CDR3 region has the DNA TGTGCCATCAGTGAGGATCGAGGTTCACCCCTCCACTTT.

The rearrangement uses TRBV19 and TRBJ2-4, with 8 positions matching TRBD1. Germline CDR1 is LNHDA and CDR2 is SQIVND (reference sequence). This CDR3 region has 16 residues. V dropped 5 bases and J dropped 0; count of bases not matched to a gene: 6. The CDR3 bases are TGTGCCAGTAGTCCCAGACAGGGGATAGCCAAAAACATTCAGTACTTC. Amino acid sequence: CASSPRQGIAKNIQYF. The full variable domain, in which reference TRBV19 and TRBJ2-4 provide the parts outside the CDR3, is DGGITQSPKYLFRKEGQNVTLSCEQNLNHDAMYWYRQDPGQGLRLIYYSQIVNDFQKGDIAEGYSVSREKKESFPLTVTSAQKNPTAFYLCASSPRQGIAKNIQYFGAGTRLSVL.

The chain employs TRBV7-9 and TRBJ2-6, with D unresolved. The germline V and J ends were trimmed by 3 bases and 0 bases, with 6 bases remaining between them. The CDR3 length is 15 residues. Germline CDR1 SEHNR, CDR2 FQNEAQ (reference sequence). CDR3 DNA sequence: TGTGCCAGCAGCTTGCAGCTCTCTGGGGCCAACGTCCTGACTTTC. Protein product: CASSLQLSGANVLTF.

The genes are TRBV5-1 and TRBJ2-1; TRBD1 might be the D (5 bases). V was trimmed by 2 bases and J by 0 bases, leaving 9 bases between them. CDR1 is SGHRS and CDR2 is YFSETQ in the germline V gene. The CDR3 totals 15 residues. This CDR3 reads CASSLTGDSYNEQFF. DNA for the CDR3: TGCGCCAGCAGCTTAACAGGTGACTCCTACAATGAGCAGTTCTTC.

The V call is TRBV18, the J call TRBJ1-1; D not certain. Germline CDR1 KGHSH, CDR2 LQKENI. The CDR3 loop spans 14 amino acids. Trimming stripped 7 bases from V and 3 bases from J, with 15 bases between. CDR3: CASFTVGIDTEAFF. The DNA of the CDR3 is TGTGCCAGCTTCACCGTAGGGATCGACACTGAAGCTTTCTTT.

V and J are TRBV4-2 and TRBJ1-1; D remains unclear. CDR1 LGHNA and CDR2 YNFKEQ come from the germline V gene. The CDR3 contains 12 residues. Trimming pared 5 bases from V and 4 bases from J, leaving 8 bases between. CDR3 protein: CASSLRGTEAFF. CDR3 DNA sequence: TGTGCCAGCAGCTTAAGAGGCACTGAAGCTTTCTTT.

The rearrangement uses TRBV4-3 and TRBJ2-5; no firm D call. The V and J ends lost 0 bases and 6 bases respectively, with 11 bases between them. Germline-derived CDR1 and CDR2 are LGHNA and YSLEER. The length of the CDR3 is 14 residues. As DNA, the CDR3 is TGCGCCAGCAGCCAAGATATGTCAGTCAAGACCCAGTACTTC. Its protein is CASSQDMSVKTQYF.